The 18 T cell receptor beta chains below were found in one sample sequenced in a study of cytomegalovirus exposure and HLA in healthy donors. Primers: 60 Vbeta forward and 13 Jbeta reverse. Using immunoSEQ multiplex PCR, the repertoire was profiled, and TCRdb retains in-frame clones only, with some absent. In the table there are around 190,000 clones, roughly 75% of which are singletons. The sample taken for sequencing was PBMCs. These receptors all come from a man aged 40-49 years in good health and CMV-seronegative.

The CDR3 sequence is CASSPGTGDNSPLHF. In nucleotides, the CDR3 is TGTGCCAGCAGCCCGGGGACAGGGGATAATTCACCCCTCCACTTT. The chain links TRBV9 to TRBJ1-6; 10 nucleotides align to TRBD1. V lost 4 bases, J lost 5 bases, and 3 bases stayed unmatched. CDR1 and CDR2 (germline): SGDLS, YYNGEE. The CDR3 consists of 15 residues.

This chain links TRBV4-3 with TRBJ1-5; no definite D call. The length of the CDR3 is 13 residues. The V end was cut by 1 base, the J end by 6 bases, with 7 bases between. CDR1 is LGHNA and CDR2 is YSLEER in the germline V gene. DNA of the CDR3: TGCGCCAGCAGCCAAGCGGCGGGTCAGCCCCAGCATTTT. The encoded protein is CASSQAAGQPQHF.

The chain joins TRBV5-4 to TRBJ2-7, with 11 bases matching TRBD2. The junction had 9 bases not matched to a gene; V was cut back by 3 bases and J by 4 bases. The CDR3 contains 16 residues. Germline V gene data show CDR1 as SGHNT and CDR2 as YYREEE (reference sequence). The CDR3 bases are TGTGCCAGCAGCTCGATTACTAGCGGGAGCTCTTACGAGCAGTACTTC. This translates into CASSSITSGSSYEQYF.

The chain is built from TRBV5-1 and TRBJ2-7; TRBD2 is a possible D gene (6 bases). CDR3 length: 15 residues. Trimming took 0 bases from V and 0 from J, leaving 10 bases between them. The germline V gene has CDR1 SGHRS and CDR2 YFSETQ. CDR3 DNA: TGCGCCAGCAGCTTGGAGGCGGGGATCTCCTACGAGCAGTACTTC. It is translated as CASSLEAGISYEQYF.

This clone came up a few times. This chain links TRBV6-4 with TRBJ1-1, with TRBD1 matching 9 bases. The CDR3 is 14 residues long. Germline V gives CDR1 MRHNA, CDR2 SNTAGT. Trimming cost V 7 bases and J 5 bases; bases outside gene matches: 8. The CDR3 DNA sequence: TGTGCCAGCACCCCCGACAGGGGGGGAACTGAAGCTTTCTTT. It yields the protein CASTPDRGGTEAFF.

The chain couples TRBV4-1 to TRBJ2-7; TRBD2 matches 7 bases. J lost 1 base, V lost 1 base, and 13 bases had no gene match. The CDR3 contains 18 residues. The germline V gene encodes CDR1 MGHRA and CDR2 YSYEKL. The CDR3 loop reads CASSQGASGTSKSYEQYF. Written as DNA, the CDR3 is TGCGCCAGCAGCCAAGGGGCCAGCGGGACCTCAAAATCCTACGAGCAGTACTTC.

The rearrangement uses TRBV5-1 and TRBJ2-2; 16 bases are a match to TRBD2. The germline V gene has CDR1 SGHRS and CDR2 YFSETQ. The CDR3 runs 18 residues. With V trimmed by 4 bases and J by 4 bases, 7 bases remained unmatched. The CDR3 sequence: CASSQGLAGGPGTGELFF. CDR3 nucleotide sequence: TGCGCCAGCAGCCAGGGACTAGCGGGAGGGCCGGGCACCGGGGAGCTGTTTTTT.

The chain joins TRBV27 to TRBJ1-1; TRBD1 might be the D (6 bases). This CDR3 spans 14 amino acids. V was pared by 5 bases and J by 2 bases, with 12 bases between. Germline CDR1 is MNHEY and CDR2 is SMNVEV (reference sequence). The CDR3 region is CASSQDRSNTEAFF. The DNA of the CDR3 is TGTGCCAGCAGTCAGGACAGAAGCAACACTGAAGCTTTCTTT.

This clone was recorded a few times. This chain links TRBV6-5 with TRBJ1-2; perhaps TRBD1 as D (6 bases). Trimming pared 3 bases from V and 4 bases from J, leaving 12 bases between. This CDR3 has 14 amino acids. Germline CDR1 and CDR2: MNHEY and SVGAGI. The CDR3, as DNA: TGTGCCAGCAGTTATTCCAGGGGAGCCTATGGCTACACCTTC. It codes for CASSYSRGAYGYTF.

The V and J genes are TRBV4-1 and TRBJ1-2; D unclear. The germline V and J ends were trimmed by 0 bases and 1 base, with 6 bases remaining between them. The CDR3 totals 14 residues. CDR1 and CDR2 from the germline V gene are MGHRA and YSYEKL. CDR3 DNA: TGCGCCAGCAGCCAAGACGCCGGTAACTATGGCTACACCTTC. Its protein product is CASSQDAGNYGYTF.

The sample holds one count of this clone. The chain recombines TRBV5-4 with TRBJ2-1; TRBD1 matches 9 bases. This CDR3 is 20 amino acids long. Trimming cost V 1 base and J 4 bases; bases outside gene matches: 18. Germline V gene data show CDR1 as SGHNT and CDR2 as YYREEE (reference sequence). The CDR3: CASSLLQGAASGAYYNEQFF. In DNA, the CDR3 is TGTGCCAGCAGCTTGCTACAGGGGGCGGCAAGCGGAGCCTATTACAATGAGCAGTTCTTC.

V gene TRBV6-5 combines with J gene TRBJ2-3; 11 positions agree with TRBD1. V lost 4 bases to trimming and J lost 4 bases; unmatched junction nucleotides: 4. The CDR3 totals 15 residues. Germline V gene data show CDR1 as MNHEY and CDR2 as SVGAGI. The CDR3 loop is CASSSWTGGSDTQYF. DNA for the CDR3: TGTGCCAGCAGTTCCTGGACAGGGGGCTCAGATACGCAGTATTTT.

The V call is TRBV25-1, the J call TRBJ2-4, with 10 bases fitting TRBD2. CDR1 is MGHDK and CDR2 is SYGVNS in the germline V gene. This CDR3 contains 18 residues. J gave up 8 bases and V 4 bases, and 17 bases lay outside the gene matches. CDR3 sequence: CASSARWPSGGSGDIQYF. CDR3 bases: TGTGCCAGCAGTGCTCGTTGGCCTAGCGGGGGCTCAGGGGACATTCAGTACTTC.

On this clone itself: The missing conserved phenylalanine or tryptophan at the end of this CDR3 makes a read error likely. The chain recombines TRBV5-1 with TRBJ1-2; 7 nucleotides match TRBD1. The V segment lost 0 bases and the J segment 3 bases; nucleotides outside the gene matches: 5. This CDR3 is built from 15 residues. The germline CDR1 and CDR2 sequences are SGHRS and YFSETQ. CDR3 in amino acids: CASSLAGGNDYGYTL. The DNA of the CDR3 is TGCGCCAGCAGCTTGGCAGGGGGGAATGACTATGGCTACACCCTC.

This clone came up a few times. The chain recombines TRBV6-6 with TRBJ1-2; 9 bases fit TRBD1. Germline values: CDR1 MNHNY, CDR2 SVGAGI (reference sequence). The CDR3 spans 14 residues. V was pared by 2 bases and J by 8 bases, with 6 bases of the junction left unmatched. This CDR3 is CASSYGDRAGGYTF. The CDR3 nucleotides are TGTGCCAGCAGTTACGGGGACAGGGCGGGGGGCTACACCTTC.

V is TRBV7-2 and J is TRBJ2-5; D is possibly TRBD1 (5 bases). Germline CDR1 reads SGHTA; CDR2 reads FQGNSA. The CDR3 consists of 14 residues. Trimming took 7 bases from V and 4 from J, leaving 16 bases between them. This CDR3 reads CASNQGRAPETQYF. DNA of the CDR3: TGTGCCAGCAACCAGGGTCGCGCCCCAGAGACCCAGTACTTC.

This clone was found a few times. The chain recombines TRBV6-1 with TRBJ2-7; D is possibly TRBD2 (5 bases). The ends were cut back, 2 bases at V and 3 bases at J, with 11 bases in the middle. The CDR3 extends over 14 amino acids. The V gene's germline CDR1 is MNHNS and CDR2 SASEGT. The CDR3 DNA is TGTGCCAGCAGTGAAATCGCTAGCAGCTACGAGCAGTACTTC. It specifies CASSEIASSYEQYF.

The chain links TRBV7-2 to TRBJ2-5; TRBD2 matches at 8 bases. Germline loops: CDR1 SGHTA, CDR2 FQGNSA. V was pared by 5 bases and J by 4 bases, with 12 bases of the junction left unmatched. CDR3 length: 16 amino acids. The CDR3, as DNA: TGTGCCAGCAGCGTCGGGGCCAGCGGGAGTGGAGAGACCCAGTACTTC. As protein: CASSVGASGSGETQYF.